The next 19 T cell receptor beta chains were all read from a single sample in a study of glioma-infiltrating T cells after dendritic cell vaccination. TCRdb's table, derived via immunoSEQ multiplex PCR, lists solely in-frame clones and lacks some. The sample has tens of thousands of clones, 81% seen once; the top ten hold roughly 8.2%. The sample in question was blood, obtained before dendritic cell vaccination. The receptors were sampled from a human donor with glioblastoma.

The chain employs TRBV2 and TRBJ1-2; 7 bases line up with TRBD1. Losses at the gene ends were 3 bases for V and 3 bases for J; bases not matched to a gene: 10. CDR1 and CDR2 from the germline V gene are SNHLY and FYNNEI. The CDR3 runs 16 residues. Here the CDR3 DNA reads TGTGCCAGCAGTGACACAGGGGCCCCGCTAGACTATGGCTACACCTTC. Its translation: CASSDTGAPLDYGYTF. The full variable domain, completed using reference TRBV2 and TRBJ1-2, is EPEVTQTPSHQVTQMGQEVILRCVPISNHLYFYWYRQILGQKVEFLVSFYNNEISEKSEIFDDQFSVERPDGSNFTLKIRSTKLEDSAMYFCASSDTGAPLDYGYTFGSGTRLTVV.

This chain joins TRBV6-1 and TRBJ1-2; D ambiguous. The CDR3 covers 13 residues. V lost 4 bases, J lost 8 bases, and 14 bases lay in between. Germline CDR1 and CDR2: MNHNS and SASEGT. DNA for the CDR3: TGTGCCAGCAGTGGTCTAGGCGCGGGGGGCTACACCTTC. This encodes CASSGLGAGGYTF.

The rearrangement uses TRBV19 and TRBJ2-2; no definite D call. Per the germline V gene, CDR1 is LNHDA and CDR2 is SQIVND (reference sequence). V lost 0 bases and J 2 bases, leaving 13 bases between the germline ends. The CDR3 has 17 residues. CDR3 nucleotide sequence: TGTGCCAGTAGTATAGATACCACAACCCACAACACCGGGGAGCTGTTTTTT. It encodes CASSIDTTTHNTGELFF.

This chain uses TRBV7-2 with TRBJ2-1; 10 bases match TRBD2. V lost 1 base and J lost 4; bases outside the gene matches: 4. This CDR3 has 16 residues. Germline lookup yields CDR1 SGHTA and CDR2 FQGNSA. CDR3 protein: CASSLVGSGGYNEQFF. The CDR3 DNA reads as TGTGCCAGCAGCTTAGTGGGTAGCGGGGGGTACAATGAGCAGTTCTTC. Variable domain in full (rest from reference TRBV7-2 and TRBJ2-1): GAGVSQSPSNKVTEKGKDVELRCDPISGHTALYWYRQSLGQGLEFLIYFQGNSAPDKSGLPSDRFSAERTGGSVSTLTIQRTQQEDSAVYLCASSLVGSGGYNEQFFGPGTRLTVL.

This clone was found once. In DNA, the CDR3 is TGTGCCAGCAGCTTAAACCCCGCTGTAACGGGTGGCTACACCTTC. Its protein product is CASSLNPAVTGGYTF. The rearrangement links TRBV7-3 to TRBJ1-2; D gene ambiguous. Trimming took 1 base from V and 7 from J, leaving 16 bases between them. The length of the CDR3 is 15 residues. Germline values: CDR1 SGHTA, CDR2 FQGTGA.

The CDR3 bases are TGTGCCAGCAGCTGGGGACAGGGGGCCTACGAGCAGTACTTC. This sequence encodes CASSWGQGAYEQYF. This sequence joins TRBV13 and TRBJ2-7, with 11 bases lining up with TRBD1. Per germline, CDR1 PRHDT and CDR2 FYEKMQ (reference sequence). With 4 bases clipped from V and 2 bases from J, the junction kept 1 base outside the gene matches. CDR3 length: 14 residues.

The chain couples TRBV5-6 to TRBJ2-5; 11 bases are a match to TRBD2. This CDR3 is built from 16 residues. Germline V gene lookup returns CDR1 SGHDT and CDR2 YYEEEE. Germline trimming cut 4 bases from V and 4 bases from J; bases unmatched to any gene: 9. The CDR3 is CASSRIAGGTIETQYF. CDR3 DNA sequence: TGTGCCAGCAGCAGAATAGCGGGGGGGACTATAGAGACCCAGTACTTC.

This sequence joins TRBV29-1 and TRBJ2-5, with 8 bases that match TRBD2. Germline trimming cut 6 bases from V and 7 bases from J; bases unmatched to any gene: 4. Per germline, CDR1 SQVTM and CDR2 ANQGSEA. CDR3 length equals 11 residues. In DNA form, the CDR3 reads TGCAGCGTGTGGCTAGCGGGGACCCAGTACTTC. As protein: CSVWLAGTQYF.

The chain couples TRBV27 to TRBJ2-7, with D perhaps TRBD2 (6 bases). CDR1 MNHEY and CDR2 SMNVEV come from the germline V gene (reference sequence). The CDR3 is 14 amino acids. Trimming took 2 bases from V and 3 from J, leaving 11 bases between them. The CDR3 DNA sequence: TGTGCCAGCAGTTTAGGGGGGAGTCTCTACGAGCAGTACTTC. Translated, it gives CASSLGGSLYEQYF.

The chain uses TRBV2 and TRBJ2-1, with 10 nucleotides matching TRBD1. V lost 5 bases to trimming and J lost 7 bases; unmatched junction nucleotides: 8. Looked up from germline, CDR1 is SNHLY and CDR2 is FYNNEI. CDR3 length: 15 amino acids. Here the CDR3 DNA reads TGTGCCAGCAGTACGGACAGGGGGTGGTTAAATGAGCAGTTCTTC. Translating it yields CASSTDRGWLNEQFF. The entire variable domain, with the rest obtained from reference TRBV2 and TRBJ2-1, is as follows: EPEVTQTPSHQVTQMGQEVILRCVPISNHLYFYWYRQILGQKVEFLVSFYNNEISEKSEIFDDQFSVERPDGSNFTLKIRSTKLEDSAMYFCASSTDRGWLNEQFFGPGTRLTVL.

This rearrangement joins TRBV29-1 to TRBJ2-3; a possible D gene is TRBD2 (5 bases). The length of the CDR3 is 13 residues. Per germline, CDR1 SQVTM and CDR2 ANQGSEA. V was clipped by 3 bases and J by 6 bases, with 13 bases between them. The CDR3 DNA sequence: TGCAGCGTTGATGAGAGGGTTTGGGATACGCAGTATTTT. As protein: CSVDERVWDTQYF.

The count of this clone is one. The J gene is TRBJ1-6, the V gene TRBV7-9; D remains ambiguous. This CDR3 contains 14 residues. V was clipped by 5 bases and J by 7 bases, with 12 bases between them. CDR1 is SEHNR, CDR2 FQNEAQ, per germline (reference sequence). CDR3 amino acids: CASSRVIGNSPLHF. The CDR3 DNA is TGTGCCAGCAGCCGGGTAATCGGGAATTCACCCCTCCACTTT.

This clone showed up just a few times. CDR3 DNA sequence: TGTGCCAGCTCACCATTTGGCAGGGGATCTGGAAACACCATATATTTT. It specifies CASSPFGRGSGNTIYF. The rearrangement uses TRBV18 and TRBJ1-3; the D gene is possibly TRBD1 (6 bases). The germline V gene has CDR1 KGHSH and CDR2 LQKENI. The V end lost 2 bases, the J end lost 1 base, and 12 bases lay between the germline ends. The CDR3 has 16 residues.

The V call is TRBV29-1, the J call TRBJ1-1, with TRBD1 matching 8 bases. The trim removed 1 base at V and 5 bases at J, leaving 3 bases unmatched. The CDR3 consists of 13 residues. The germline CDR1 and CDR2 sequences are SQVTM and ANQGSEA. The CDR3 sequence is CSVEAQGGTEAFF. The CDR3 DNA reads TGCAGCGTTGAAGCACAGGGGGGGACTGAAGCTTTCTTT.

The CDR3 loop reads CASSLRGNYNEQFF. DNA for the CDR3: TGTGCCAGCAGCTTGAGGGGGAACTACAATGAGCAGTTCTTC. V usage is TRBV11-2 and J usage is TRBJ2-1; possibly TRBD1 for D (6 bases). The length of the CDR3 is 14 residues. The V gene's germline CDR1 is SGHAT and CDR2 FQNNGV. With 3 bases removed from V and 3 bases from J, the gap between germline ends came to 9 bases.

The genes are TRBV2 and TRBJ1-2; D is unclear. The CDR3 sequence is 13 residues long. Trimming removed 4 bases from V and 7 bases from J, with 13 bases in between. Germline CDR1 SNHLY, CDR2 FYNNEI. This chain's CDR3 is CASSGSANGGYTF. The CDR3 region has the DNA TGTGCCAGCAGTGGTTCCGCGAACGGTGGCTACACCTTC.

The J gene is TRBJ1-1, the V gene TRBV2, with unresolved D. Germline CDR1 and CDR2: SNHLY and FYNNEI. This CDR3 is built from 11 residues. V was trimmed by 7 bases and J by 5 bases, leaving 8 bases between them. This chain's CDR3 is CASTRETEAFF. The CDR3 DNA reads TGTGCCAGCACCCGGGAGACTGAAGCTTTCTTT. The variable domain in full, with the rest retrieved from reference TRBV2 and TRBJ1-1, is EPEVTQTPSHQVTQMGQEVILRCVPISNHLYFYWYRQILGQKVEFLVSFYNNEISEKSEIFDDQFSVERPDGSNFTLKIRSTKLEDSAMYFCASTRETEAFFGQGTRLTVV.

This sequence joins TRBV19 and TRBJ2-3; a weak D match, TRBD2 (6 bases). This CDR3 is built from 15 residues. Germline lookup yields CDR1 LNHDA and CDR2 SQIVND (reference sequence). Between the trimmed V and J ends, which lost 5 bases and 2 bases, there was a span of 14 bases. The CDR3 reads CASSPRGGATDTQYF. In nucleotides, the CDR3 is TGTGCCAGTAGTCCTCGGGGAGGTGCCACAGATACGCAGTATTTT.

V gene TRBV7-8 combines with J gene TRBJ1-1; D possibly corresponds to TRBD1 (5 bases). CDR3 length: 13 residues. CDR1 is SGHVS, CDR2 FQNEAQ, per germline. V was clipped by 5 bases and J by 1 base, with 8 bases between them. This CDR3 is CASSLQGNTEAFF. For the CDR3, the DNA is TGTGCCAGCAGCCTCCAGGGGAACACTGAAGCTTTCTTT.